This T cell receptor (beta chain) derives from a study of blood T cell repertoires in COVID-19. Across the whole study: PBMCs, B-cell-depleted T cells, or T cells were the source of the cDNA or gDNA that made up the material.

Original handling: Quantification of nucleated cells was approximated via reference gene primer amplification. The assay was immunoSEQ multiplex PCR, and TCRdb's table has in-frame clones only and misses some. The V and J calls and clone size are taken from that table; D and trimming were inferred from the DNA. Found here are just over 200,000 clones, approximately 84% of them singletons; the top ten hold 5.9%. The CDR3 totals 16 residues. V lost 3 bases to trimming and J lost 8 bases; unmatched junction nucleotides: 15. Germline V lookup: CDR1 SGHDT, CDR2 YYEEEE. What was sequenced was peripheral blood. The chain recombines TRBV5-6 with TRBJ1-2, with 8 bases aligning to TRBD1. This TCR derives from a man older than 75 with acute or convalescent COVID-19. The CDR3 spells CASSWDEDRANHGYTF. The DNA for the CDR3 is TGTGCCAGCAGCTGGGACGAGGACAGGGCCAATCACGGCTACACCTTC.